The 11 T cell receptor beta chains listed next were all sequenced from one sample in a study of blood T cell repertoires in COVID-19. The repertoire was sequenced with immunoSEQ multiplex PCR; TCRdb's copy has only in-frame clones and lacks some. The sample contains about 400,000 clones, roughly 90% of which appear only once. Sequencing was carried out using peripheral blood. The source is a man aged 35 to 55 with acute or convalescent COVID-19.

This chain joins TRBV11-1 and TRBJ2-1; 9 bases line up with TRBD2. The germline gives CDR1 SGHAT, CDR2 FQDESV (reference sequence). The J segment lost 7 bases and the V segment lost 4 bases, leaving 5 bases of the junction unmatched. The CDR3 consists of 14 residues. The CDR3: CASSSSGRLNEQFF. The DNA for the CDR3 is TGTGCCAGCAGCTCCAGCGGGAGGCTTAATGAGCAGTTCTTC.

CDR3 coding DNA: TGCAGCGTTGCCGGGTCGTCCGGTGGTTACGAGCAGTACTTC. This gives the protein CSVAGSSGGYEQYF. The J gene is TRBJ2-7, the V gene TRBV29-1, with D uncertain. V lost 4 bases, J lost 4 bases, and 17 bases lay in between. The germline V gene encodes CDR1 SQVTM and CDR2 ANQGSEA. The CDR3 runs 14 residues.

The J gene is TRBJ1-1, the V gene TRBV29-1; D is possibly TRBD1 (5 bases). The V and J ends lost 3 bases and 4 bases respectively, with 9 bases between them. From germline, CDR1 is SQVTM and CDR2 ANQGSEA. This CDR3 is built from 12 residues. The DNA of the CDR3 is TGCAGCGTTGATGGGGGGACCACTGAAGCTTTCTTT. The encoded protein is CSVDGGTTEAFF.

This sequence joins TRBV27 and TRBJ1-6, with 8 nucleotides matching TRBD1. The CDR3 covers 14 residues. The germline gives CDR1 MNHEY, CDR2 SMNVEV (reference sequence). V dropped 6 bases and J dropped 9; count of bases not matched to a gene: 7. The CDR3 here is CASSFSGGVSPLHF. CDR3 nucleotides: TGTGCCAGCAGCTTCTCAGGGGGCGTTTCACCCCTCCACTTT.

The chain links TRBV11-2 to TRBJ1-2, with 8 bases fitting TRBD1. With V trimmed by 3 bases and J by 0 bases, 3 bases remained unmatched. Germline V gene lookup returns CDR1 SGHAT and CDR2 FQNNGV. This CDR3 has 15 amino acids. The CDR3 sequence is CASSFSTGANYGYTF. The CDR3 coding sequence is TGTGCCAGCAGCTTCTCGACAGGGGCTAACTATGGCTACACCTTC.

The chain links TRBV2 to TRBJ2-2; 8 bases match TRBD1. Germline values: CDR1 SNHLY, CDR2 FYNNEI. The CDR3 loop spans 15 amino acids. The ends lost 3 bases at V and 4 bases at J; junction bases unmatched: 4. The CDR3 here is CASSDITGGTGELFF. The CDR3 DNA is TGTGCCAGCAGTGATATAACAGGGGGCACCGGGGAGCTGTTTTTT.

The chain employs TRBV2 and TRBJ2-7; tentative D call: TRBD1 (5 bases). Trimming took 7 bases from V and 0 from J, leaving 13 bases between them. Germline CDR1 reads SNHLY; CDR2 reads FYNNEI. The CDR3 loop spans 14 amino acids. The CDR3 is CASTLDRNSYEQYF. DNA of the CDR3: TGTGCCAGCACCCTAGACAGAAACTCCTACGAGCAGTACTTC. Complete variable domain (other parts from reference TRBV2 and TRBJ2-7): EPEVTQTPSHQVTQMGQEVILRCVPISNHLYFYWYRQILGQKVEFLVSFYNNEISEKSEIFDDQFSVERPDGSNFTLKIRSTKLEDSAMYFCASTLDRNSYEQYFGPGTRLTVT.

This chain joins TRBV11-2 and TRBJ2-1; no clear D gene. Trimming cost V 5 bases and J 0 bases, with 17 bases left between them. The CDR3 totals 17 residues. Germline loops: CDR1 SGHAT, CDR2 FQNNGV. CDR3: CASSPLSGRSSYNEQFF. As DNA, the CDR3 is TGTGCCAGCAGCCCCCTATCGGGTAGGAGCTCCTACAATGAGCAGTTCTTC. Combining the CDR3 with reference TRBV11-2 and TRBJ2-1 gives the whole variable domain EAGVAQSPRYKIIEKRQSVAFWCNPISGHATLYWYQQILGQGPKLLIQFQNNGVVDDSQLPKDRFSAERLKGVDSTLKIQPAKLEDSAVYLCASSPLSGRSSYNEQFFGPGTRLTVL.

This clone was found once. Other DNA variants within this sample encode the same CDR3. The chain employs TRBV6-4 and TRBJ2-2; no clear D. Germline V lookup: CDR1 MRHNA, CDR2 SNTAGT. The CDR3 totals 14 residues. V was pared by 0 bases and J by 0 bases, with 2 bases between. The CDR3 region has the DNA TGTGCCAGCAGTGACTCTACGAACACCGGGGAGCTGTTTTTT. As protein: CASSDSTNTGELFF.

This clone was counted a few times. The chain combines TRBV7-2 with TRBJ1-4; TRBD1 matches at 9 bases. This CDR3 comprises 16 residues. V lost 1 base and J lost 7; bases outside the gene matches: 7. The V gene's germline CDR1 is SGHTA and CDR2 FQGNSA. DNA of the CDR3: TGTGCCAGCAGCTTAGGTCTCGGGACAGGGAGTGAAAAACTGTTTTTT. This codes for CASSLGLGTGSEKLFF.

The chain is built from TRBV19 and TRBJ2-3; 7 positions agree with TRBD2. V shed 3 bases and J 5 bases; nucleotides not matched to a gene: 14. The germline gives CDR1 LNHDA, CDR2 SQIVND (reference sequence). This CDR3 spans 17 amino acids. The CDR3 DNA reads TGTGCCAGTAGTATGGGGGGGACTGGGAGAGGACTAGATACGCAGTATTTT. The encoded protein is CASSMGGTGRGLDTQYF.